This TCR beta chain was documented in a study of PD-1 blockade in classical Hodgkin lymphoma. Study conclusions and caveats: Reports indicated that newly diagnosed patients had lower baseline TCR diversity than healthy donors did. Newly diagnosed and completely responding patients shared comparable baseline diversity. The repertoire differences lack a defined cause, possibly disease activity or prior therapy.

Time point here: cycle 4 day 1 (C4D1), after less than 7 weeks of nivolumab. All patients experienced relapse after autologous stem cell transplantation, and brentuximab vedotin exposure was variable. From thawed PBMCs, CD4+ T cells were purified using magnetic negative selection. The patients, who had relapsed/refractory classical Hodgkin lymphoma, achieved best responses of complete response, partial response or progressive disease. CDR1 and CDR2 (germline): SGHAT, FQNNGV. Trimming removed 3 bases at V and 9 bases at J, with 9 bases between. The CDR3 contains 13 residues. Data came from immunoSEQ multiplex PCR; TCRdb stores just in-frame clones and leaves some out. Among tens of thousands of clones listed, approximately 80% were seen once. Concerning this clone: What it recognizes is unknown.

This clonotype originated in a human donor with classical Hodgkin lymphoma. This specimen consisted of CD4+ T cells from blood, obtained before the fourth cycle of nivolumab. The chain carries TRBV11-2 and TRBJ1-6; D is unresolved. The CDR3 DNA sequence: TGTGCCAGCAGCTTGGATAGTACTTCACCCCTCCACTTT. Residues: CASSLDSTSPLHF.